These T cell receptor beta chains were read from a single sample in a study of blood T cell repertoires in COVID-19. Sequencing used immunoSEQ multiplex PCR; TCRdb keeps in-frame clones, though not all of them. The sample consists of a few hundred thousand clones, less than 85% of them appearing once. The sequenced sample consisted of peripheral blood. Receptors were obtained from a man in his fifties or sixties who had recovered from COVID-19. Both conserved end residues are part of each CDR3. Expanded clones are given a class, and other clones once, few, many or no size at all.

.,TRBV7-9,CASIPPDRPSGNTIYF
.,TRBV30,CAWSVGSSYQPQHF
.,TRBV6-1,CASSEPGTTGGSLNEQFF
.,TRBV27,CASSTQGRGKGYTF
.,TRBV5-1,CASSLGFLGQEGYNEQFF
.,TRBV7-9,CASSLDRPGELFF
.,TRBV15,CATSRVQGSSYEQYF
few,TRBV12-5,CASGLGAASGVGLLTDTQYF
.,TRBV11-1,CASAPDPRNSPLHF
once,TRBV19,CASSIGTGGRTKNIQYF
.,TRBV6-5,CASTLAGGYRDEQFF
few,TRBV6-5,CASSWRGQETQYF
.,TRBV2,CASSEGLAGWYNEQFF
.,TRBV27,CASSAGLADYSYEQYF
.,TRBV3-1/TRBV3-2,CASSQVPGQVAAYEQYF
.,TRBV6-6,CASSQPRGQGGIGYTF